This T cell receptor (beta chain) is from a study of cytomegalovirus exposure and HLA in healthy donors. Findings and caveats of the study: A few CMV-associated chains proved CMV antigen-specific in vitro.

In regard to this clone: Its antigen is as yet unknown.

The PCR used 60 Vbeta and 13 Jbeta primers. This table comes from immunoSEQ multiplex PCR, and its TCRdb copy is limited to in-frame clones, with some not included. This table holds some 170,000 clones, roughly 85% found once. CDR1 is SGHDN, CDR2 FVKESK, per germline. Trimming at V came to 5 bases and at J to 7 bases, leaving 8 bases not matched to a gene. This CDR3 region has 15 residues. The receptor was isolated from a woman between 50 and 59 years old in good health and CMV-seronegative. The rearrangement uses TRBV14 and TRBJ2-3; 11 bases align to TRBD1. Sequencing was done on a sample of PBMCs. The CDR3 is CASSSWTGGPNTQYF. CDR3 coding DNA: TGTGCCAGCAGCTCTTGGACAGGGGGCCCGAATACGCAGTATTTT.